The T cell receptor (beta chain) under discussion was sequenced for a study of T cells in Graves' hyperthyroidism and ophthalmopathy. General study findings and limits: Also found in blood were most expanded thyroid clonotypes above 0.001.

RNA transcripts yielded amplified TCR beta CDR3 regions. First-round RT-PCR with HTBI primers amplified the TCR CDR3 region. TCRdb fed the multiplex PCR reads into MiXCR, producing one record per CDR3 protein. Among a few hundred thousand distinct CDR3 sequences listed, about 15% were seen once. The CDR3 has 16 residues. The germline CDR1 and CDR2 sequences are SQVTM and ANQGSEA. V lost 7 bases and J lost 3; bases outside the gene matches: 14. Hyperthyroidism, newly diagnosed and lasting under 2 months, affected patients aged 18 to 65. PBMCs were sourced from roughly 9.1 ml fresh peripheral blood. Turning to this clonotype: Its specificity is not known. A much larger clonotype is one base distant, so this may be a read error.

The chain combines TRBV29-1 with TRBJ2-3, with 9 bases fitting TRBD2. The sample consisted of blood. The receptor was isolated from a woman aged 40 to 50 with Graves' hyperthyroidism. The CDR3 DNA reads as TGCAGCGCCGACAAGGTAGCGGGAGCCGGTACAGATACGCAGTATTTT. Translating gives CSADKVAGAGTDTQYF.